This paragraph reports one TCR beta chain. Its antigen is not known. This table comes from immunoSEQ multiplex PCR, and its TCRdb copy is limited to in-frame clones, with some not included. In the table there are over 90,000 clones, around nine tenths of which are singletons. This specimen belongs to a study of T cell responses to AZD1222 COVID-19 vaccine. Study-level points and caveats: Unmutated variant regions reportedly attract nearly half of all spike-specific TCRs. Spike-specific TCR breadth and depth went up after people got two AZD1222 doses. Spike was spanned by vaccine-associated CD4 TCRs, which were dominant at 160-218 and 743-854. At study baseline, merely a handful of AZD1222 recipients were seropositive.

With 1 base removed from V and 0 bases from J, the gap between germline ends came to 9 bases. This CDR3 is 15 amino acids long. Germline loops: CDR1 MNHNS, CDR2 SASEGT. The sequence came from an adult who received the AZD1222 COVID-19 vaccine. V gene TRBV6-1 combines with J gene TRBJ1-2; D unresolved. Sequenced here: peripheral blood, sampled 28 days after the second AZD1222 dose. The CDR3 DNA follows: TGTGCCAGCAGTGAAGGCCCCGGGACTAACTATGGCTACACCTTC. Translated, it gives CASSEGPGTNYGYTF.